A few counts support the clone carrying this T cell receptor beta chain. This entry is derived from a study of blood T cell repertoires in COVID-19. About the research overall: COVID-19 samples, acute and convalescent, were from the United States, Italy and Spain.

Authors' analysis steps: It was from reference gene primer amplification that nucleated cell counts were estimated. Sequenced by immunoSEQ multiplex PCR; TCRdb stores in-frame clones only, minus some. V, J and clone size were drawn from that table, and D and trimming were deduced from the DNA. The sample holds 120,000 to 150,000 clones; more than 75% are singletons and the top ten take approximately 5%. Germline CDR1 is MNHEY and CDR2 is SVGAGI. The ends were cut back, 6 bases at V and 7 bases at J, with 16 bases in the middle. There are 13 residues in the CDR3. Specimen: peripheral blood. V gene TRBV6-5 combines with J gene TRBJ2-7, with D possibly TRBD1 on 5 matching bases. The receptor was derived from a woman between 50 and 59 years old with acute or convalescent COVID-19. The chain's CDR3 is CASSPRTTREQYF. CDR3 nucleotide sequence: TGTGCCAGCAGCCCAAGGACAACACGGGAGCAGTACTTC.